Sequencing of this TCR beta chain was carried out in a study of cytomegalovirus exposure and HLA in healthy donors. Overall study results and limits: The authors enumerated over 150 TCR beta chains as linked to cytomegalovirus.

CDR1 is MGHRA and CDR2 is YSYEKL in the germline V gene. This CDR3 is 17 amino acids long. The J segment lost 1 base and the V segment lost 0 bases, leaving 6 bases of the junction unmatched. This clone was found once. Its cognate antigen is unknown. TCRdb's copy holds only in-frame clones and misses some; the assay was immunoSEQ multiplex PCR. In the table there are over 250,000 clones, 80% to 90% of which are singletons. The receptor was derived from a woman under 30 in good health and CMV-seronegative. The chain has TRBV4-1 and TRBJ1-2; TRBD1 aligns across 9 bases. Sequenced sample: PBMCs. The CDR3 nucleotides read TGCGCCAGCAGCCAAGACGGGGGGACAGGGCGTAACTATGGCTACACCTTC. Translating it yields CASSQDGGTGRNYGYTF.